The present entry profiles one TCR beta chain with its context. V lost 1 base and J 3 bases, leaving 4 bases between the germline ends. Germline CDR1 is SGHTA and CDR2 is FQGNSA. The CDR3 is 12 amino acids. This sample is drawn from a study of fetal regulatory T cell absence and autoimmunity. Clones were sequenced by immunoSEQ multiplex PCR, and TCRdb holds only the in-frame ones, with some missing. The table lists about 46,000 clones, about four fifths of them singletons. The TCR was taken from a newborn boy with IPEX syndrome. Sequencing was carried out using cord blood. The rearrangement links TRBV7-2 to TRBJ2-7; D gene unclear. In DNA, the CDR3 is TGTGCCAGCAGCTTAGGCTACTACGAGCAGTACTTC. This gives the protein CASSLGYYEQYF.